What follows are 13 T cell receptor beta chains derived from one specimen sequenced in a study of beta chain features in type 1 diabetes. Antigens for these TCRs are unknown. Expressed TCRB transcripts were sequenced, since all the RNA that had been isolated was reverse transcribed. Sequencing was performed with immunoSEQ multiplex PCR; in TCRdb, only in-frame clones are kept and a portion is missing. The sample carries around 250,000 clones, roughly 22% recorded once. Study results and limitations: Among patients with Type 1 diabetes, TCRB CDR3s were moderately but significantly shorter in every one of the four CD4+ subsets.

What was sequenced was naive CD4+ T cells from blood. The origin of the receptors is a woman between 35 and 50 years old with type 1 diabetes.

This chain joins TRBV27 and TRBJ1-2, with D possibly matching TRBD1 (5 bases). The germline CDR1 and CDR2 sequences are MNHEY and SMNVEV (reference sequence). The CDR3 is 13 amino acids. The V and J ends lost 6 bases and 8 bases respectively, with 16 bases between them. CDR3 DNA sequence: TGTGCCAGCAGATCTCAGGGATCGGAGGGCTACACCTTC. Translation: CASRSQGSEGYTF.

This clone came up a few times. V gene TRBV2 combines with J gene TRBJ2-5, with TRBD2 matching over 7 bases. CDR1 is SNHLY, CDR2 FYNNEI, per germline. V lost 0 bases and J lost 7; bases outside the gene matches: 8. This CDR3 is 15 amino acids long. CDR3 loop: CASSEAGGPPRTQYF. CDR3 sequence (DNA): TGTGCCAGCAGTGAAGCGGGAGGGCCCCCTCGGACCCAGTACTTC.

This clone was observed a few times. V and J are TRBV6-6 and TRBJ1-1; D unresolved. Trimming left V 9 bases short and J 6 bases short, with 14 bases between. Germline V gene data show CDR1 as MNHNY and CDR2 as SVGAGI (reference sequence). This CDR3 region has 12 residues. The CDR3 nucleotides read TGTGCCAGTGGACCAACGGGGTCTGAAGCTTTCTTT. Translation: CASGPTGSEAFF.

V gene TRBV4-3 combines with J gene TRBJ1-2; TRBD1 agrees at 8 bases. Germline V gene lookup returns CDR1 LGHNA and CDR2 YSLEER. The CDR3 is 14 residues long. Germline trimming cut 3 bases from V and 5 bases from J; bases unmatched to any gene: 5. CDR3 DNA: TGCGCCAGCAGCCATGGGACAGGCGCTTATGGCTACACCTTC. Its translation: CASSHGTGAYGYTF.

The chain employs TRBV28 and TRBJ1-2; TRBD1 is a possible D gene (5 bases). CDR1 MDHEN and CDR2 SYDVKM come from the germline V gene. The CDR3 covers 12 residues. Trimming took 7 bases from V and 5 from J, leaving 11 bases between them. The CDR3 DNA reads TGTGCCAGCACCGACAGACGGTATGGCTACACCTTC. Amino acids: CASTDRRYGYTF.

This clone was found a few times. The genes are TRBV7-2 and TRBJ1-1, with 9 positions matching TRBD1. Trimming cost V 3 bases and J 4 bases; bases outside gene matches: 3. CDR1 and CDR2 from the germline V gene are SGHTA and FQGNSA. The CDR3 has 14 amino acids. The CDR3 reads CASSFGTGSTEAFF. The CDR3 region has the DNA TGTGCCAGCAGCTTCGGGACAGGGTCCACTGAAGCTTTCTTT.

This chain connects TRBV18 to TRBJ2-7, with TRBD2 identical over 7 bases. This CDR3 contains 11 residues. V gave up 3 bases and J gave up 7 bases; unmatched junction bases: 0. CDR1 is KGHSH and CDR2 is LQKENI in the germline V gene. The chain's CDR3 is CASSPGGEQYF. CDR3 bases: TGTGCCAGCTCACCCGGGGGGGAGCAGTACTTC.

The table lists this clone with a few counts. The chain combines TRBV14 with TRBJ2-7, with 12 positions matching TRBD1. Trimming at V came to 4 bases and at J to 5 bases, leaving 6 bases not matched to a gene. Germline V gene lookup returns CDR1 SGHDN and CDR2 FVKESK. The CDR3 spans 15 residues. CDR3 in amino acids: CASSLLGTGGNEQYF. CDR3 in DNA: TGTGCCAGCAGCCTACTTGGGACAGGGGGCAACGAGCAGTACTTC.

This rearrangement joins TRBV30 to TRBJ2-7; D may be TRBD1 (6 bases). Trimming pared 0 bases from V and 4 bases from J, leaving 22 bases between. Germline V gives CDR1 GTSNPN, CDR2 SVGIG (reference sequence). The length of the CDR3 is 17 residues. The CDR3, as DNA: TGTGCCTGGAGTGTAGCTAGGTCGGGCAGGGGAAGGTACGAGCAGTACTTC. It encodes CAWSVARSGRGRYEQYF.

The chain links TRBV7-8 to TRBJ2-6, with 8 bases identical to TRBD1. Losses at the gene ends were 3 bases for V and 0 bases for J; bases not matched to a gene: 4. This CDR3 is 17 amino acids long. The V gene's germline CDR1 is SGHVS and CDR2 FQNEAQ. CDR3 in DNA: TGTGCCAGCAGCTTTGGACAGGGAAACTCTGGGGCCAACGTCCTGACTTTC. Translating it yields CASSFGQGNSGANVLTF.

V usage is TRBV7-8 and J usage is TRBJ2-1, with D possibly matching TRBD1 (5 bases). Trimming shortened V by 6 bases and J by 9 bases, and 15 bases separated the two germline ends. The length of the CDR3 is 13 residues. Germline assignment: CDR1 SGHVS and CDR2 FQNEAQ. DNA of the CDR3: TGTGCCAGCAGTTCCGGTGCAGGGATTGAGCAGTTCTTC. Its translation is CASSSGAGIEQFF.

This clone has just a few counts. This chain uses TRBV7-2 with TRBJ2-5, with 7 bases matching TRBD1. CDR1 and CDR2 (germline): SGHTA, FQGNSA. CDR3 length: 14 residues. With V trimmed by 4 bases and J by 3 bases, 5 bases remained unmatched. As DNA, the CDR3 is TGTGCCAGCAGCTCCACAACAGGGGAAGAGACCCAGTACTTC. Translating gives CASSSTTGEETQYF.

This clone was recorded a few times. The chain couples TRBV7-3 to TRBJ2-1, with 9 bases lining up with TRBD2. This CDR3 spans 15 amino acids. Trimming cost V 6 bases and J 3 bases; bases outside gene matches: 6. From germline, CDR1 is SGHTA and CDR2 FQGTGA. Here the CDR3 reads CASRETSGFYNEQFF. CDR3 nucleotide sequence: TGTGCCAGCAGGGAGACTAGCGGATTCTACAATGAGCAGTTCTTC.